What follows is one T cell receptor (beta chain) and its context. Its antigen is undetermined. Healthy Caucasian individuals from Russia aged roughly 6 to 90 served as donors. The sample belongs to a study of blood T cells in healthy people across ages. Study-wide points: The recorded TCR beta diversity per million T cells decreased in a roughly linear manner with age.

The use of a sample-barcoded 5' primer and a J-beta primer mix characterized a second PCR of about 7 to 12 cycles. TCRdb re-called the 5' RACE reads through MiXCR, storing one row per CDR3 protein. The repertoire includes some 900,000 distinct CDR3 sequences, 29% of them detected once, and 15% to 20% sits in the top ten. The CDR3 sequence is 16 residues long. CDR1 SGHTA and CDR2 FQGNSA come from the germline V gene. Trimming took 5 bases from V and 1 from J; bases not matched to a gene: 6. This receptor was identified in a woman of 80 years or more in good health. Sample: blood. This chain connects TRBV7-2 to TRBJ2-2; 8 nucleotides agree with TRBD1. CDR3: CASSTRTGRNTGELFF. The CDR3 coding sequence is TGTGCCAGCAGCACCCGGACAGGGCGGAACACCGGGGAGCTGTTTTTT.